The rows below give T cell receptor beta chains drawn from one sample of a study of shared clonotypes between healthy human individuals. Profiled with immunoSEQ multiplex PCR; TCRdb holds only in-frame clones, not every one. Among some 660,000 clones listed, about 80% were seen once. Sequencing was done on a sample of memory CD4+ T cells sorted from blood. These receptors all come from a woman aged 30 to 39 in good health. CDR3s include the opening cysteine and the closing phenylalanine or tryptophan. The D gene is left open where the match is weak. Expanded clones are given a class, and other clones once, few, many or no size at all.

CDR3 protein: CASSSGQGGANVLTF; CDR3 DNA: TGTGCCAGCAGCTCGGGACAGGGTGGGGCCAACGTCCTGACTTTC; J gene: TRBJ2-6; clone size: -; D gene: TRBD1; V gene: TRBV7-9
CDR3 protein: CASSLWGFQPQHF; CDR3 DNA: TGTGCCAGCAGTTTGTGGGGGTTTCAGCCCCAGCATTTT; J gene: TRBJ1-5; clone size: once; D gene: -; V gene: TRBV28
CDR3 protein: CASSEGTGKFEQYF; CDR3 DNA: TGTGCCAGCAGTGAAGGGACAGGGAAGTTCGAGCAGTACTTC; J gene: TRBJ2-7; clone size: few; D gene: TRBD1; V gene: TRBV6-1
CDR3 protein: CASSPPQGPQHF; CDR3 DNA: TGTGCCAGCAGCCCCCCTCAAGGGCCCCAGCATTTT; J gene: TRBJ1-5; clone size: -; D gene: -; V gene: TRBV28
CDR3 protein: CASSLGRNFLLYGYTF; CDR3 DNA: TGTGCCAGCAGCTTAGGGCGGAATTTCCTGCTCTATGGCTACACCTTC; J gene: TRBJ1-2; clone size: once; D gene: -; V gene: TRBV7-9
CDR3 protein: CARSRDGGIYEQYF; CDR3 DNA: TGTGCCAGGTCCCGGGACGGGGGAATCTACGAGCAGTACTTC; J gene: TRBJ2-7; clone size: -; D gene: -; V gene: TRBV28
CDR3 protein: CASSLDLEQFF; CDR3 DNA: TGTGCCAGCAGTTTGGACTTAGAGCAGTTCTTC; J gene: TRBJ2-1; clone size: -; D gene: -; V gene: TRBV28
CDR3 protein: CASSLAGKETQYF; CDR3 DNA: TGTGCCAGCAGCTTAGCGGGAAAAGAGACCCAGTACTTC; J gene: TRBJ2-5; clone size: -; D gene: -; V gene: TRBV7-3
CDR3 protein: CASSFRDRAVQPQHF; CDR3 DNA: TGTGCCAGCAGCTTCCGGGACAGGGCGGTTCAGCCCCAGCATTTT; J gene: TRBJ1-5; clone size: -; D gene: TRBD1; V gene: TRBV5-5
CDR3 protein: CASSTLGRGRARTDTQYF; CDR3 DNA: TGTGCCAGCAGCACCCTCGGGCGCGGGAGGGCCCGCACAGATACGCAGTATTTT; J gene: TRBJ2-3; clone size: once; D gene: TRBD2; V gene: TRBV7-9
CDR3 protein: CASSGTEYTYGYTF; CDR3 DNA: TGTGCCAGCAGTGGGACGGAGTATACCTATGGCTACACCTTC; J gene: TRBJ1-2; clone size: -; D gene: -; V gene: TRBV2
CDR3 protein: CSVAVGPLSSGELFF; CDR3 DNA: TGCAGCGTCGCGGTGGGGCCCCTTTCTTCCGGGGAGCTGTTTTTT; J gene: TRBJ2-2; clone size: -; D gene: -; V gene: TRBV29-1
CDR3 protein: CASSVRAAREQYF; CDR3 DNA: TGTGCCAGCAGTGTAAGGGCCGCCCGGGAGCAGTACTTC; J gene: TRBJ2-7; clone size: once; D gene: -; V gene: TRBV2
CDR3 protein: CASSLDGVAGLDEQYF; CDR3 DNA: TGCGCCAGCAGCTTGGATGGGGTAGCGGGACTCGACGAGCAGTACTTC; J gene: TRBJ2-7; clone size: -; D gene: TRBD2; V gene: TRBV5-1
CDR3 protein: CASSSLNNEQFF; CDR3 DNA: TGTGCCAGCAGCTCCCTTAACAATGAGCAGTTCTTC; J gene: TRBJ2-1; clone size: -; D gene: -; V gene: TRBV5-6
CDR3 protein: CASSQDLPRATNTGELFF; CDR3 DNA: TGTGCCAGCAGCCAAGATCTCCCCAGGGCGACGAACACCGGGGAGCTGTTTTTT; J gene: TRBJ2-2; clone size: -; D gene: -; V gene: TRBV4-2
CDR3 protein: CASSSPGLAGGIGELFF; CDR3 DNA: TGTGCCAGCAGTTCGCCGGGACTAGCGGGAGGGATCGGGGAGCTGTTTTTT; J gene: TRBJ2-2; clone size: -; D gene: TRBD2; V gene: TRBV28
CDR3 protein: CASSYGTTNEQFF; CDR3 DNA: TGTGCCAGCTCCTACGGGACTACAAATGAGCAGTTCTTC; J gene: TRBJ2-1; clone size: -; D gene: TRBD2; V gene: TRBV18
CDR3 protein: CASSSPGQGIHYGYTF; CDR3 DNA: TGTGCCAGCAGCTCGCCGGGACAGGGGATCCACTATGGCTACACCTTC; J gene: TRBJ1-2; clone size: -; D gene: TRBD1; V gene: TRBV7-9
CDR3 protein: CASSEPPLNEQFF; CDR3 DNA: TGTGCCAGCAGTGAACCCCCCCTCAATGAGCAGTTCTTC; J gene: TRBJ2-1; clone size: few; D gene: -; V gene: TRBV25-1
CDR3 protein: CAWRPGVGETQYF; CDR3 DNA: TGTGCCTGGAGACCAGGGGTCGGAGAGACCCAGTACTTC; J gene: TRBJ2-5; clone size: -; D gene: -; V gene: TRBV30
CDR3 protein: CASSDDWRATYEQYF; CDR3 DNA: TGTGCCAGCAGTGATGATTGGAGAGCTACCTACGAGCAGTACTTC; J gene: TRBJ2-7; clone size: -; D gene: -; V gene: TRBV6-1
CDR3 protein: CASSPGLAEGANVLTF; CDR3 DNA: TGTGCCAGCTCACCGGGACTAGCGGAAGGGGCCAACGTCCTGACTTTC; J gene: TRBJ2-6; clone size: -; D gene: TRBD2; V gene: TRBV18
CDR3 protein: CASSLGQFYQETQYF; CDR3 DNA: TGTGCCAGCAGCTTAGGACAGTTTTACCAAGAGACCCAGTACTTC; J gene: TRBJ2-5; clone size: -; D gene: -; V gene: TRBV28
CDR3 protein: CASSQEDRAYGYTF; CDR3 DNA: TGTGCCAGCAGCCAAGAGGACAGGGCCTATGGCTACACCTTC; J gene: TRBJ1-2; clone size: few; D gene: TRBD1; V gene: TRBV4-2
CDR3 protein: CASSQGPNSYEQYF; CDR3 DNA: TGCGCCAGCAGCCAGGGACCCAACTCCTACGAGCAGTACTTC; J gene: TRBJ2-7; clone size: -; D gene: -; V gene: TRBV4-1
CDR3 protein: CASSVWDSSNQPQHF; CDR3 DNA: TGTGCCAGTAGTGTCTGGGACAGTAGCAATCAGCCCCAGCATTTT; J gene: TRBJ1-5; clone size: many; D gene: TRBD1; V gene: TRBV19